Below, 24 T cell receptor beta chains from the same sample are listed, as sequenced in a study of post-analysis software for immune sequencing data. Overall study findings and caveats: Four to six TRBV segments were more frequent in patients than controls; TRBV5-6, TRBV5-1 and TRBV20-1 belonged to this group.

Unique molecular identifiers featured in each of the TCR beta cDNA libraries. MiXCR, applied by TCRdb to the PCR reads, yields one record per CDR3 protein. The table records around 400,000 distinct CDR3 sequences, about a third of them present only once. These receptors have no identified antigens. Sequences were obtained from blood. These receptors originate from a girl aged 5 to 17 with multiple sclerosis.

This clonotype showed up just a few times. The chain recombines TRBV20-1 with TRBJ1-5; no clear D gene. The CDR3 spans 13 residues. V was trimmed by 1 base and J by 6 bases, leaving 10 bases between them. The V gene's germline CDR1 is DFQATT and CDR2 SNEGSKA (reference sequence). Here the CDR3 DNA reads TGCAGTGCTAGAGTAAGGTTCGGTCAGCCCCAGCATTTT. It yields the protein CSARVRFGQPQHF.

CDR3 in DNA: TGTGCCAGCAGTTTGTGGCAGGGGGGCGCAGATACGCAGTATTTT. Amino acids: CASSLWQGGADTQYF. The V call is TRBV12-3 or TRBV12-4, the J call TRBJ2-3, with D maybe TRBD1 (7 bases). The CDR3 is 15 residues long. V lost 3 bases, J lost 4 bases, and 14 bases lay in between.

J is TRBJ2-5 and V is TRBV29-1; 9 bases match TRBD1. From germline, CDR1 is SQVTM and CDR2 ANQGSEA. The V and J ends lost 6 bases and 5 bases, in that order; junction bases with no gene match: 7. The CDR3 is made up of 13 amino acids. The CDR3 loop reads CSVVQGAGETQYF. The CDR3, as DNA: TGCAGCGTAGTACAGGGGGCGGGGGAGACCCAGTACTTC.

The V call is TRBV2, the J call TRBJ2-3; no reliable D call. CDR3 length: 13 residues. The V and J ends lost 2 bases and 4 bases respectively, with 7 bases between them. CDR1 is SNHLY and CDR2 is FYNNEI in the germline V gene. The CDR3 bases are TGTGCCAGCAGTGAAACCAAGCCAGATACGCAGTATTTT. Translating it yields CASSETKPDTQYF.

V and J are TRBV12-3 or TRBV12-4 and TRBJ1-2; possibly TRBD1 for D (5 bases). The CDR3 contains 13 residues. V gave up 8 bases and J gave up 3 bases, with 13 bases separating them. CDR3 nucleotides: TGTGCCAGCTGGGGGGGTTCGGACTATGGCTACACCTTC. Encoded protein: CASWGGSDYGYTF.

The chain combines TRBV20-1 with TRBJ1-2; tentatively, D is TRBD1 (5 bases). The V and J ends lost 3 bases and 7 bases respectively, with 9 bases between them. This CDR3 is 11 amino acids long. Germline V gives CDR1 DFQATT, CDR2 SNEGSKA (reference sequence). CDR3 in DNA: TGCAGTGCTAGTTCGGGGGGTGGCTACACCTTC. Protein product: CSASSGGGYTF.

V and J are TRBV6-6 and TRBJ2-5; D might be TRBD2 (6 bases). V shed 1 base and J shed 0 bases, with 12 bases lying between them. The CDR3 is 16 amino acids. Looked up from germline, CDR1 is MNHNY and CDR2 is SVGAGI (reference sequence). CDR3 DNA sequence: TGTGCCAGCAGTTACTTGGCGGGACCGTACCAAGAGACCCAGTACTTC. Translation gives CASSYLAGPYQETQYF.

This rearrangement joins TRBV6-2 or TRBV6-3 to TRBJ2-5; TRBD2 matches 12 bases. The CDR3 totals 17 residues. Germline V gives CDR1 MNHEY, CDR2 SVGEGT. J lost 5 bases, V lost 6 bases, and 13 bases had no gene match. CDR3 DNA: TGTGCCAGCAGAGCCGGATTCCTAGCGGGGGGGCTGGAGACCCAGTACTTC. Translation: CASRAGFLAGGLETQYF.

This clonotype occurred a few times. The V gene is TRBV7-3, the J gene TRBJ1-2; maybe TRBD1 (6 bases). Looked up from germline, CDR1 is SGHTA and CDR2 is FQGTGA. The CDR3 length is 14 residues. V was clipped by 5 bases and J by 7 bases, with 17 bases between them. Written as DNA, the CDR3 is TGTGCCAGCAGCCCAGGGGCAGAATCCTCTGGCTACACCTTC. Its translation: CASSPGAESSGYTF.

The chain joins TRBV12-3 or TRBV12-4 to TRBJ2-3, with D hard to call. The CDR3 contains 13 residues. V lost 5 bases, J lost 4 bases, and 10 bases lay in between. CDR3 sequence (DNA): TGTGCCAGCAGTCTAGGGTGGGCAGATACGCAGTATTTT. Its protein product is CASSLGWADTQYF.

CDR3 amino acids: CASSFTGENNYGYTF. In nucleotides, the CDR3 is TGTGCCAGCAGCTTCACAGGAGAGAATAACTATGGCTACACCTTC. This chain links TRBV7-9 with TRBJ1-2; tentative D call: TRBD1 (5 bases). From germline, CDR1 is SEHNR and CDR2 FQNEAQ (reference sequence). Trimming took off 3 bases at V and 1 base at J, with 12 bases between the two ends. This CDR3 has 15 amino acids.

In its sample, this clonotype was seen a few times. The V gene is TRBV6-4, the J gene TRBJ1-6, with D unresolved. Germline V CDR1 and CDR2: MRHNA, SNTAGT. Deletions cut 6 bases from V and 14 bases from J, with 17 bases between. The CDR3 spans 13 residues. CDR3 sequence reads: CASRAGPGWALHF. CDR3 DNA sequence: TGTGCCAGCAGGGCCGGCCCTGGCTGGGCCCTCCACTTT.

A single count supports this clonotype. The V and J genes are TRBV12-3 or TRBV12-4 and TRBJ2-1; 8 bases are a match to TRBD2. The CDR3 is made up of 18 amino acids. The junction had 11 bases not matched to a gene; V was cut back by 4 bases and J by 0 bases. CDR3 DNA sequence: TGTGCCAGCAGTTGGGTTGCGGGGGGTTCTAGCTCCTACAATGAGCAGTTCTTC. Its protein product is CASSWVAGGSSSYNEQFF.

The sample holds a few counts of this clonotype. The gene calls are TRBV29-1 and TRBJ2-3, with TRBD1 identical over 7 bases. CDR1 and CDR2 from the germline V gene are SQVTM and ANQGSEA. Losses at the gene ends were 4 bases for V and 5 bases for J; bases not matched to a gene: 6. This CDR3 has 13 residues. CDR3 nucleotides: TGCAGCGTTGCTCTTACAGGGGTAGATACGCAGTATTTT. Its translation: CSVALTGVDTQYF.

Written as DNA, the CDR3 is TGTGCCAGCAGCCGTATCTGGGGGGGAGATAGCAATCAGCCCCAGCATTTT. The encoded protein is CASSRIWGGDSNQPQHF. The rearrangement uses TRBV6-1 and TRBJ1-5, with D possibly TRBD1 on 5 matching bases. Trimming removed 6 bases from V and 0 bases from J, with 18 bases in between. Per germline, CDR1 MNHNS and CDR2 SASEGT. The CDR3 is made up of 17 amino acids.

The chain has TRBV12-3 or TRBV12-4 and TRBJ1-1, with 8 bases fitting TRBD1. J was trimmed by 1 base and V by 6 bases; bases with no gene match: 4. The CDR3 sequence is 14 residues long. The DNA for the CDR3 is TGTGCCAGCAGGTCCGGGACAGGGAACACTGAAGCTTTCTTT. Translated: CASRSGTGNTEAFF.

The chain combines TRBV11-2 with TRBJ2-4, with 7 positions matching TRBD1. Per germline, CDR1 SGHAT and CDR2 FQNNGV. The CDR3 contains 14 residues. V dropped 1 base and J dropped 9; count of bases not matched to a gene: 6. The CDR3 sequence: CASSLGDRPSIQYF. In nucleotides, the CDR3 is TGTGCCAGCAGCTTAGGGGACAGACCTAGCATTCAGTACTTC.

Only a few counts were recorded for this clonotype. The chain uses TRBV2 and TRBJ2-5; D is perhaps TRBD2 (5 bases). Germline V CDR1 and CDR2: SNHLY, FYNNEI. This CDR3 is built from 13 residues. V shed 4 bases and J shed 5 bases, with 11 bases lying between them. Written as DNA, the CDR3 is TGTGCCAGCAGTGGGGGAGCAGTGGAGACCCAGTACTTC. It translates to CASSGGAVETQYF.

This rearrangement joins TRBV12-3 or TRBV12-4 to TRBJ1-5; a possible D gene is TRBD1 (6 bases). CDR3 length: 15 residues. Trimming removed 6 bases from V and 3 bases from J, with 15 bases in between. The CDR3 reads CASSPKDSFNQPQHF. The CDR3 DNA sequence: TGTGCCAGCAGCCCTAAGGACAGTTTCAATCAGCCCCAGCATTTT.

This clonotype has just a few counts. The genes are TRBV7-2 and TRBJ2-7, with no clear D. This CDR3 is 12 amino acids long. Germline-derived CDR1 and CDR2 are SGHTA and FQGNSA. The ends were cut back, 0 bases at V and 6 bases at J, with 6 bases in the middle. The CDR3 DNA reads TGTGCCAGCAGCTTAGCGGTAGGCGAGCAGTACTTC. Protein: CASSLAVGEQYF.

This clonotype was seen a few times. The chain has TRBV27 and TRBJ2-3, with a weak D call TRBD2 (5 bases). The germline CDR1 and CDR2 sequences are MNHEY and SMNVEV (reference sequence). The CDR3 contains 14 residues. V was pared by 5 bases and J by 2 bases, with 11 bases between. CDR3 bases: TGTGCCAGCAGTCCCTATAGCGCCACAGATACGCAGTATTTT. This translates into CASSPYSATDTQYF.

This clonotype occurred many times. This sequence joins TRBV3-1 and TRBJ2-7; D remains unclear. The CDR3 loop spans 11 amino acids. Trimming removed 1 base at V and 3 bases at J, with 1 base between. Germline V gene lookup returns CDR1 LGHDT and CDR2 YNNKEL (reference sequence). DNA of the CDR3: TGTGCCAGCAGCCAAGGCTACGAGCAGTACTTC. It encodes CASSQGYEQYF.

This chain uses TRBV6-5 with TRBJ1-1; no definite D call. Germline V CDR1 and CDR2: MNHEY, SVGAGI. Between the trimmed V and J ends, which lost 0 bases and 5 bases, there was a span of 13 bases. The length of the CDR3 is 15 residues. The CDR3, as DNA: TGTGCCAGCAGTTACTCGAATGTCAGATTGACTGAAGCTTTCTTT. Translation: CASSYSNVRLTEAFF.

The V gene is TRBV20-1, the J gene TRBJ1-5; D uncertain. The germline CDR1 and CDR2 sequences are DFQATT and SNEGSKA (reference sequence). Trimming cost V 3 bases and J 5 bases, with 11 bases left between them. The CDR3 extends over 13 amino acids. CDR3 DNA sequence: TGCAGTGCTAGTGGTCGAATGGATCAGCCCCAGCATTTT. Its translation is CSASGRMDQPQHF.